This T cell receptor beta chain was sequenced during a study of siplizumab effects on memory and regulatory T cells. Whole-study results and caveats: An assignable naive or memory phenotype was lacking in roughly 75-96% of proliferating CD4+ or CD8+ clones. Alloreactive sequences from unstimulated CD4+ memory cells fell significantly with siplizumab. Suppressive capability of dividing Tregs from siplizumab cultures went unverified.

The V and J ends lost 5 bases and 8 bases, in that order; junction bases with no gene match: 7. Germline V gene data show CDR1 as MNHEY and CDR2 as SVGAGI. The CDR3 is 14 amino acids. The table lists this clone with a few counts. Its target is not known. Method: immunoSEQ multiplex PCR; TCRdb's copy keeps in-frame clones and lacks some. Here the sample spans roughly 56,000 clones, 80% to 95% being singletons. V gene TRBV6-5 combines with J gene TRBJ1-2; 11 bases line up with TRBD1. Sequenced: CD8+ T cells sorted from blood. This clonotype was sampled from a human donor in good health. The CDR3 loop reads CASSGKDRGLGYTF. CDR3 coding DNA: TGTGCCAGCAGTGGAAAGGACAGGGGGCTGGGCTACACCTTC.